What follows are 14 T cell receptor beta chains derived from one specimen sequenced in a study of OX40 agonist ivuxolimab in advanced cancers. Profiled with immunoSEQ multiplex PCR; TCRdb holds only in-frame clones, not every one. The repertoire holds 70,000 or so clones, with 70% to 90% as singletons. This material consisted of CD4+ or CD8+ T cells sorted from blood, taken in a trial of the OX40 agonist ivuxolimab. All receptors derive from an adult with an advanced solid tumor such as melanoma, head and neck, liver or kidney cancer.

The chain employs TRBV18 and TRBJ2-1, with D tentatively TRBD1 (5 bases). Germline CDR1 and CDR2: KGHSH and LQKENI. Trimming took off 3 bases at V and 5 bases at J, with 8 bases between the two ends. CDR3 length: 13 residues. This CDR3 reads CASSPRQNNEQFF. The CDR3 coding sequence is TGTGCCAGCTCACCTAGACAGAACAATGAGCAGTTCTTC. Full variable domain (remainder filled in from reference TRBV18 and TRBJ2-1): NAGVMQNPRHLVRRRGQEARLRCSPMKGHSHVYWYRQLPEEGLKFMVYLQKENIIDESGMPKERFSAEFPKEGPSILRIQQVVRGDSAAYFCASSPRQNNEQFFGPGTRLTVL.

The chain employs TRBV28 and TRBJ1-4; 10 bases map to TRBD1. The CDR3 has 14 amino acids. Germline V lookup: CDR1 MDHEN, CDR2 SYDVKM. The trim removed 4 bases at V and 10 bases at J, leaving 6 bases unmatched. The CDR3 DNA sequence: TGTGCCAGCAGTTCGACAGGGGGCGCGAGAAAACTGTTTTTT. This sequence encodes CASSSTGGARKLFF.

V is TRBV10-3 and J is TRBJ2-1, with TRBD1 matching 9 bases. Germline trimming cut 6 bases from V and 9 bases from J; bases unmatched to any gene: 3. This CDR3 contains 12 residues. CDR1 ENHRY and CDR2 SYGVKD come from the germline V gene. The CDR3 bases are TGTGCCATCAGCGAGGACAGGGGTGAGCAGTTCTTC. The encoded protein is CAISEDRGEQFF.

This rearrangement joins TRBV10-2 to TRBJ2-1; D remains ambiguous. Trimming removed 7 bases from V and 12 bases from J, with 10 bases in between. Per germline, CDR1 WSHSY and CDR2 SAAADI. The CDR3 is 10 residues long. The CDR3 DNA follows: TGCGCCAGCAATTCGCAGATGCAGTTCTTC. Translated: CASNSQMQFF.

The chain employs TRBV21-1 and TRBJ2-7; the table's D call TRBD1 went unverified against the DNA. TRBV21-1 is termed a pseudogene. This CDR3 comprises 16 residues. The CDR3 sequence is CASRWSGTGGSYEQYV. The DNA for the CDR3 is TGTGCCAGCCGGTGGAGCGGGACAGGGGGCTCCTACGAGCAGTACGTC.

The DNA for the CDR3 is TGTGCCAGCCCAGGAGGGAATTCACCCCTCCACTTT. Protein product: CASPGGNSPLHF. V is TRBV6-6 and J is TRBJ1-6; D is ambiguous. The CDR3 contains 12 residues. The germline V gene encodes CDR1 MNHNY and CDR2 SVGAGI (reference sequence). Trimming took 8 bases from V and 7 from J, leaving 9 bases between them.

The chain uses TRBV9 and TRBJ2-3; D is unresolved. From germline, CDR1 is SGDLS and CDR2 YYNGEE. The ends were cut back, 4 bases at V and 2 bases at J, with 5 bases in the middle. The CDR3 has 12 residues. The CDR3 nucleotides read TGTGCCAGCAGCTCATACACAGATACGCAGTATTTT. Its protein product is CASSSYTDTQYF.

The chain has TRBV6-5 and TRBJ1-1; D is uncertain. Trimming pared 7 bases from V and 0 bases from J, leaving 9 bases between. Germline V lookup: CDR1 MNHEY, CDR2 SVGAGI. The CDR3 covers 13 residues. CDR3 in DNA: TGTGCCAGCACCCTGATGGTGAACACTGAAGCTTTCTTT. As protein: CASTLMVNTEAFF.

The chain links TRBV18 to TRBJ2-7, with 8 bases that match TRBD1. The CDR3 runs 12 residues. The germline V gene encodes CDR1 KGHSH and CDR2 LQKENI. The V segment lost 6 bases and the J segment 10 bases; nucleotides outside the gene matches: 8. The CDR3 bases are TGTGCCAGCTCCCATGAACAGGGGGACCAGTACTTC. Translation gives CASSHEQGDQYF. The full variable domain, completed using reference TRBV18 and TRBJ2-7, is NAGVMQNPRHLVRRRGQEARLRCSPMKGHSHVYWYRQLPEEGLKFMVYLQKENIIDESGMPKERFSAEFPKEGPSILRIQQVVRGDSAAYFCASSHEQGDQYFGPGTRLTVT.

This clone was detected only a few times. This chain uses TRBV2 with TRBJ1-1, with D possibly TRBD1 on 5 matching bases. Germline V gene lookup returns CDR1 SNHLY and CDR2 FYNNEI. This CDR3 has 14 residues. V lost 6 bases to trimming and J lost 0 bases, with 11 bases between them. CDR3 protein: CASRGGRMNTEAFF. CDR3 sequence (DNA): TGTGCCAGCAGGGGGGGACGGATGAACACTGAAGCTTTCTTT.

This chain links TRBV28 with TRBJ1-2; D gene ambiguous. The CDR3 runs 11 residues. Trimming took 9 bases from V and 1 from J, leaving 6 bases between them. Germline V gene sequence: CDR1 MDHEN, CDR2 SYDVKM. The CDR3 region has the DNA TGTGCCAGTGCAGATAACTATGGCTACACCTTC. Protein sequence: CASADNYGYTF.

The genes are TRBV19 and TRBJ2-2, with TRBD1 matching over 12 bases. Germline CDR1 LNHDA, CDR2 SQIVND (reference sequence). CDR3 size: 16 residues. V shed 3 bases and J 7 bases; nucleotides not matched to a gene: 6. The CDR3 here is CASSMYGTGGNGELFF. Here the CDR3 DNA reads TGTGCCAGTAGTATGTATGGGACAGGGGGCAACGGGGAGCTGTTTTTT.

The chain has TRBV6-1 and TRBJ2-2; D remains ambiguous. CDR3 length equals 13 residues. V was pared by 7 bases and J by 1 base, with 7 bases between. From germline, CDR1 is MNHNS and CDR2 SASEGT. The CDR3 loop is CASNSWNTGELFF. The CDR3 coding sequence is TGTGCCAGCAATTCATGGAACACCGGGGAGCTGTTTTTT.

The chain employs TRBV9 and TRBJ2-7; TRBD1 matches 7 bases. Looked up from germline, CDR1 is SGDLS and CDR2 is YYNGEE. The junction had 6 bases not matched to a gene; V was cut back by 3 bases and J by 0 bases. This CDR3 is built from 15 residues. The CDR3 loop reads CASSATGESSYEQYF. CDR3 in DNA: TGTGCCAGCAGCGCCACAGGGGAGAGCTCCTACGAGCAGTACTTC.